This T cell receptor (beta chain) was sequenced for a study of cytomegalovirus exposure and HLA in healthy donors (dated by TCRdb to the late 2010s). As for the study more broadly: According to an earlier analysis of a few hundred of the donors, about 179 million T cells yielded 117 million unique TCR beta sequences and about 300 Gb of sequence data. Approximately 300 gigabases of sequencing data and around 90 million unique TCR sequences made up an early release that covered about 640 HLA-typed donors. Of the approximately 370 genotyped donors, 81% were placed in the genetic ancestry cluster associated with self-reported Caucasian donors. The study aimed to test whether cataloging public T cell receptors could reveal signatures of past pathogen exposure. Using immunosequencing, the study profiled T cell repertoires from around 670 subjects and related those repertoires to cytomegalovirus serostatus. Along with the roughly 670-subject first cohort, a separate validation cohort of 120 different subjects was used. To predict cytomegalovirus infection status, the study combined high-throughput TCR immunosequencing, statistical association of individual TCRs with disease status, and machine learning. In a later analysis, previously published TCR beta repertoires from 600 to 850 donors were re-analyzed and high-resolution HLA genotyping was added so that TCR occurrence patterns could be studied. The later analysis used no new phenotypic data to find candidate immune exposures, relying instead on TCR beta sequences and their occurrence across donors. An earlier analysis of 587 of the donors used high-throughput TCR beta sequencing to judge whether each TCR beta V gene segment behaved as functional or pseudogenic. Alongside the repertoire data, information on donor age, sex, ethnicity and CMV serostatus was compiled. A later genetic analysis took genome-wide SNP genotypes for about 65% of the 666 donors and used that subset as a discovery cohort. All discovery cohort repertoires had been generated using a single sequencing platform. Class I and class II HLA loci were covered by the typing at four-digit resolution. Typing coverage varied by locus: roughly 620-640 donors for A, B, C, DRB1 and DQB1; approximately 560 for DQA1; about 600 for DPA1; fewer than 480 for DPB1. Five DR-DQ haplotypes were handled as single units for association and clustering because linkage in the cohort was strong. Among some 400 genotyped donors of the cohort, an average of approximately 240,000 unique TCR beta nucleotide sequences was sequenced per donor, of which 15% to 20% were non-productive.

The cohort comprised approximately 700 healthy bone marrow donors. Cohort members were all nominally healthy when sampled, although unrecorded immune exposures were likely present. The donor tested CMV seronegative, placing the donor among the 350 to 400 seronegative members of the cohort. A peripheral blood sample was collected from each donor, and TCR beta sequencing was performed on peripheral blood mononuclear cells. Genomic DNA was extracted from the blood cell samples with the Qiagen DNeasy Blood Extraction Kit. The CDR3 spans 16 residues, from the cysteine through the phenylalanine. The sequence is cut down to CDR3 DNA, 48 bases in frame from base 1. The germline V gene gives CDR1 as SQVTM and CDR2 as ANQGSEA. Germline trimming amounts to 6 bases on V and 2 bases on J, with 10 as the count of junction bases outside the gene matches. Concerning this clone: Its antigen is not yet known. No much larger clone exists at a distance of one base, and base qualities are not known.

The paper's findings and limits, for the study overall: A cluster of highly shared sequence variants was judged likely to represent a technical artifact of the sequencing pipeline. In a later genetic analysis, a missense DCLRE1C variant was associated with V-gene and J-gene trimming of TCR beta chains, and the association was replicated in an independent cohort. The authors suggested that the approach could potentially be generalized to other disease states and immunological phenotypes. A later analysis found that HLA-associated TCR beta chains were more clonally expanded and had lower generation probabilities than equally common non-associated chains. Because counts were too low, more than 15 rarely observed V segments, including chromosome 9 orphons, were left out of the earlier analysis of 587 of the donors. Roughly uniform sequencing depth across donors was assumed in presence/absence analyses, although this assumption may not hold. According to a later genetic analysis, donors in an Asian-associated ancestry cluster had fewer N-insertions in productive TCRs than the approximately 650-donor mean. Broadly in line with IMGT annotations, most TCR beta V segments showed up in productive rearrangements about 87% or about 30% of the time in an earlier analysis of around 550 of the donors. Across donors, most TCR sequences were observed very rarely, whereas some public TCRs were present in many individuals. Because the 87-base-pair reads could not distinguish some IMGT-functional V segments, including TRBV6-2 and TRBV6-3, those segments were excluded. The classifier was reported to diagnose cytomegalovirus status with high specificity and sensitivity in both the original cohort and the validation cohort. According to a later analysis, most CMV-associated TCR beta chains appeared to be HLA-restricted, and the HLA associations seemed to be driven largely by CMV exposure. According to a later analysis, parvovirus B19, influenza, CMV and Epstein-Barr virus appeared linked to several top co-occurrence clusters. Strong co-occurrence of HLA alleles, especially DR and DQ, made assigning TCR associations to individual alleles difficult. Correlated functional status among segregating V segments might reflect linkage disequilibrium, but an unknown experimental factor could not be ruled out. In a later analysis, the rate of TCR association differed among HLA loci, with DRB1 alleles having the most associated TCRs and HLA-C alleles having the fewest. In vitro tests confirmed that a few of the cytomegalovirus-associated TCR beta chains recognize cytomegalovirus antigens. A further reported finding was that TCR beta sequences accurately predicted the HLA-A and HLA-B alleles for most subjects in the first cohort. Only TCR beta chains were sequenced in this cohort, and the absence of alpha or paired-chain data limited detectable features. Specific HLA alleles were associated with 15,000 to 20,000 TCR beta sequences at a false discovery rate of 0.05 in a later analysis. Because HLA typing was missing for some donors at each locus, association tests included only the typed subset. The study listed approximately 160 TCR beta chains as associated with cytomegalovirus. Immune exposure information for the cohort was limited to CMV serostatus.

The library was obtained by the immunoSEQ multiplex PCR assay. For the multiplex PCR, a mixture combining 60 forward primers for TCR Vbeta segments and 13 reverse primers for TCR Jbeta segments was used. A multiplex PCR assay on genomic DNA amplified the CDR3 region of rearranged TCR beta genes. The Illumina HiSeq System was used to sequence the amplified TCR beta libraries as 87-base-pair reads. The authors processed their data as follows. A later analysis counted around 72 million unique TCR beta chains across the 700 or so repertoires, and 9 million to 14 million of these chains were shared by at least two donors. Raw reads were error-corrected and collapsed into unique sequences by a nearest-neighbor algorithm in which closely related sequences were merged to remove PCR and sequencing errors. Alignment of CDR3 sequences to IMGT reference sequences was used to assign V, D and J gene segments. For a sequence to be retained, a match of at least six nucleotides was required to both a V gene segment and a J gene segment. A rearrangement was called productive if the CDR3 had no stop codons and remained in frame with V and J, and every other rearrangement was called non-productive. CDR3 was defined by IMGT convention, running from the second conserved V-encoded cysteine to the conserved J-encoded phenylalanine. Sequences without an unambiguous match to a single V gene segment were excluded from the earlier analysis of 450 to 650 of the donors. In an earlier analysis of several hundred of the donors, V segments were called functional above 56.7% productive rearrangements and were called segregating when the between-donor standard deviation exceeded 5%. To diagnose cytomegalovirus status from the catalog of TCR beta chain sequences, a statistical classification framework was built. In a later analysis, TCR nucleotide sequences were compared against IMGT/GENE-DB human TR gene sequences so that V and J genes could be assigned. In a later analysis, CDR3 sequences and most-parsimonious VDJ recombination scenarios were assigned using the TCRdist pipeline. In a later analysis, each TCR beta chain was defined by its CDR3 amino acid sequence together with its V-gene family, and reads without a unique V-gene family were excluded. As a way to deal with suspected cross-contamination and a sequencing artifact, a later analysis dropped 450 to 600 nucleotide sequences that were highly shared and had low generation probability. For each public chain, a later analysis derived a clonal expansion index from normalized ranks of inferred template counts within each repertoire. In a later analysis, generation probabilities were computed with a VDJ recombination model fitted to out-of-frame rearrangements, and the resulting probabilities were checked against IGoR. In a later analysis, TCR-TCR, TCR-HLA and TCR-CMV co-occurrence was scored with hypergeometric tests, and a repertoire-size bias correction was applied to TCR pairs. To estimate false discovery rates, a later analysis permuted the HLA or CMV assignments 20 times. In a later analysis, co-occurring TCRs were grouped using DBSCAN, and TCRdist sequence similarity was added for clustering within HLA-allele-positive subsets. Repertoires with fewer than 30,000 or more than 120,000 public chains, plus five repertoires with anomalous nucleotide sharing, were excluded from co-occurrence clustering. Entries here come from immuneACCESS through TCRdb and include only in-frame sequences with V and J called. Some clones fail to appear in such tables; in the studies checked, an unresolved V gene covers under half of the shortfall, and the cause of the remainder is unknown. For V, J and clone size, that table is used; D and trimming come from the DNA. Within this sample are approximately 220,000 clones, with 65% to 90% of them counted one time only. 1.4% of the sample is held by the ten biggest clonotypes.

The sample taken for sequencing was PBMCs. The sequence derives from a girl aged 10 to 17 in good health and CMV-seronegative. The V and J segments used are TRBV29-1 and TRBJ2-5; 12 junctional bases match TRBD1. The CDR3 protein sequence reads: CSVTPGDRGLQETQYF. The DNA sequence is as follows: TGCAGCGTGACACCCGGGGACAGGGGGCTTCAAGAGACCCAGTACTTC.